This T cell receptor beta chain was found in a study of CD8 T cells in Susac syndrome. A quantity of roughly 0.5 to 1 ug RNA underwent reverse transcription using random hexamers. Coverage of TCR beta CDR3 amplification by immunoSEQ multiplex PCR extended to 54 Vbeta and 13 Jbeta. TCRdb analysed the immunoSEQ multiplex PCR reads with MiXCR anew, one entry per CDR3 protein. The table lists approximately 300,000 distinct CDR3 sequences, around 91% of them singletons, with more than 0.15% in the top ten. The V end was cut by 1 base, the J end by 7 bases, with 14 bases between. The CDR3 is 14 residues long. The germline V gene encodes CDR1 SGDLS and CDR2 YYNGEE. Sequencing of TCR beta was performed on blood CD8+ and CD4+ T cells. Patients with stable or active relapsing-remitting disease, all of them treatment-naive, made up the multiple sclerosis controls.

This TCR derives from a human donor with multiple sclerosis. The sequencing input was CD8+ T cells from PBMCs. The V call is TRBV9, the J call TRBJ1-1; D is perhaps TRBD1 (6 bases). CDR3 residues: CASSVTLTGNEAFF. CDR3 nucleotides: TGTGCCAGCAGCGTAACCCTTACAGGGAATGAAGCTTTCTTT.